This T cell receptor beta chain was sequenced in a study of beta chain features in type 1 diabetes. Averaging approximately 0.11 L, one heparinised blood draw came from each individual donor. Using CD45RO/CCR7/CD25/CD127/CD95/CD27, CD4+ naive, central memory, regulatory and stem cell-like memory cells were sorted. Isolated RNA was reverse transcribed in full, so expressed TCRB transcripts were sequenced. Generated by immunoSEQ multiplex PCR, the TCRdb table keeps only in-frame clones and is missing some. The sample has hundreds of thousands of clones, 30% seen once; the top ten hold 0.05% to 0.065%. Note on this clone: The antigen remains undetermined.

Notes on the study in general: All four CD4+ subsets of Type 1 diabetes patients contained TCRB CDR3s that were moderately but significantly shorter.

V lost 5 bases, J lost 0 bases, and 9 bases lay in between. Germline V gives CDR1 PRHDT, CDR2 FYEKMQ (reference sequence). The CDR3 is 14 residues long. This chain uses TRBV13 with TRBJ2-3, with a weak D call TRBD2 (5 bases). Sequences were obtained from naive CD4+ T cells from blood. This TCR was sampled from a man younger than 30 in good health. The CDR3 here is CASSERTSTDTQYF. For the CDR3, the DNA is TGTGCCAGCAGCGAACGGACTAGCACAGATACGCAGTATTTT. The variable domain in full, with the rest retrieved from reference TRBV13 and TRBJ2-3, is AAGVIQSPRHLIKEKRETATLKCYPIPRHDTVYWYQQGPGQDPQFLISFYEKMQSDKGSIPDRFSAQQFSDYHSELNMSSLELGDSALYFCASSERTSTDTQYFGPGTRLTVL.